The rows below give T cell receptor beta chains drawn from one sample of a study of T cells in Graves' hyperthyroidism and ophthalmopathy. Via MiXCR, TCRdb re-called the multiplex PCR reads, giving one row per CDR3 protein. Of about 690,000 distinct CDR3 sequences listed, around a sixth are singletons. Source material: blood. Receptors were obtained from a man in his forties or fifties with Graves' hyperthyroidism. Each CDR3 is given with its conserved first and last residue.

length: 14; V: TRBV9; J: TRBJ2-7; CDR3: CASSVRPGFDEQYF
length: 15; V: TRBV4-1; J: TRBJ2-2; CDR3: CASSHGQRYTGELFF
length: 15; V: TRBV18; J: TRBJ2-1; CDR3: CASSRQGTANNEQFF
length: 18; V: TRBV10-3; J: TRBJ2-6; CDR3: CAISEWRTASSGANVLTF
length: 13; V: TRBV19; J: TRBJ2-7; CDR3: CASRDFGRVEQYF
length: 13; V: TRBV6-1; J: TRBJ1-5; CDR3: CASSESGRQPQHF
length: 15; V: TRBV6-5; J: TRBJ1-1; CDR3: CASSYFNRVNTEAFF
length: 14; V: TRBV27; J: TRBJ1-2; CDR3: CASSRDTPNYGYTF
length: 13; V: TRBV19; J: TRBJ2-3; CDR3: CASTWQGADTQYF
length: 16; V: TRBV7-2; J: TRBJ2-7; CDR3: CASSLGGALSSYEQYF
length: 13; V: TRBV19; J: TRBJ1-2; CDR3: CASSMRDFYGYTF
length: 14; V: TRBV12-3/TRBV12-4; J: TRBJ2-7; CDR3: CASSQWGDTYEQYF
length: 15; V: TRBV28; J: TRBJ1-4; CDR3: CASRTARPTNEKLFF
length: 15; V: TRBV12-3/TRBV12-4; J: TRBJ1-1; CDR3: CASSSPPGGDTEAFF
length: 13; V: TRBV6-5; J: TRBJ1-1; CDR3: CASSYSRDTEAFF
length: 14; V: TRBV24-1; J: TRBJ2-7; CDR3: CATSERTSFHEQYF
length: 15; V: TRBV6-2/TRBV6-3; J: TRBJ1-3; CDR3: CASRLTGMPGNTIYF
length: 14; V: TRBV20-1; J: TRBJ1-3; CDR3: CSASAGASGNTIYF
length: 11; V: TRBV29-1; J: TRBJ1-1; CDR3: CSWTDNTEAFF
length: 12; V: TRBV18; J: TRBJ2-7; CDR3: CASSPGGHEQYF
length: 13; V: TRBV12-3/TRBV12-4; J: TRBJ2-7; CDR3: CASSPLQGTEQYF
length: 13; V: TRBV14; J: TRBJ1-1; CDR3: CASSYQSRTEAFF
length: 16; V: TRBV12-3/TRBV12-4; J: TRBJ1-5; CDR3: CASSSGTGRSNQPQHF
length: 14; V: TRBV28; J: TRBJ2-1; CDR3: CASSLPTGDNEQFF
length: 15; V: TRBV6-1; J: TRBJ1-5; CDR3: CASSESTGGPEPQHF
length: 15; V: TRBV10-3; J: TRBJ2-1; CDR3: CAISGHSGSYNEQFF
length: 13; V: TRBV7-2; J: TRBJ2-6; CDR3: CRGRLSGANVLTF
length: 14; V: TRBV28; J: TRBJ1-5; CDR3: CASSLRRLGQPQHF
length: 13; V: TRBV6-1; J: TRBJ2-4; CDR3: CATLVRNTESQYF
length: 15; V: TRBV20-1; J: TRBJ2-5; CDR3: CSAINSGRAWETQYF
length: 15; V: TRBV6-2/TRBV6-3; J: TRBJ2-3; CDR3: CASSILAGFTDTQYF
length: 15; V: TRBV20-1; J: TRBJ2-5; CDR3: CSAPSLSGRQETQYF
length: 15; V: TRBV28; J: TRBJ2-7; CDR3: CASSALAETSYEQYF
length: 17; V: TRBV7-9; J: TRBJ1-3; CDR3: CASSLDAVGHGGNTIYF
length: 16; V: TRBV30; J: TRBJ2-7; CDR3: CAWSSEWGLKALEQYF
length: 13; V: TRBV6-2/TRBV6-3; J: TRBJ2-7; CDR3: CASRRDGTYEQYF
length: 16; V: TRBV3-1; J: TRBJ1-1; CDR3: CASSGTGRGMNTEAFF
length: 14; V: TRBV7-3; J: TRBJ1-2; CDR3: CASSFSEGDYGYTF
length: 14; V: TRBV27; J: TRBJ2-7; CDR3: CASSPGLADYEQYF
length: 12; V: TRBV29-1; J: TRBJ2-1; CDR3: CSARTGAREQFF
length: 12; V: TRBV19; J: TRBJ2-1; CDR3: CASSIGGNEQFF
length: 12; V: TRBV5-6; J: TRBJ1-1; CDR3: CASSLPQGEAFF
length: 15; V: TRBV7-6; J: TRBJ1-4; CDR3: CASSGADRGLEKLFF
length: 14; V: TRBV6-2/TRBV6-3; J: TRBJ1-1; CDR3: CASKDPGGNTEAFF
length: 16; V: TRBV19; J: TRBJ1-5; CDR3: CASSTQELDPNQPQHF
length: 13; V: TRBV6-5; J: TRBJ1-4; CDR3: CASSYRDREKLFF
length: 17; V: TRBV10-3; J: TRBJ1-1; CDR3: CAISESGSFFGDTEAFF
length: 18; V: TRBV5-1; J: TRBJ2-5; CDR3: CASSLMGQGGRQGGTQYF
length: 16; V: TRBV27; J: TRBJ2-5; CDR3: CASSPMTSGRFQTQYF
length: 17; V: TRBV7-8; J: TRBJ2-2; CDR3: CASSWGLAGGRTGELFF